A single sample gave rise to the 23 T cell receptor beta chains below, sequenced in a study of cytomegalovirus exposure and HLA in healthy donors. A multiplex PCR was run with 60 Vbeta primers and 13 Jbeta primers. This table comes from immunoSEQ multiplex PCR, and its TCRdb copy is limited to in-frame clones, with some not included. The sample has about 150,000 clones, 82% seen once. The sample comprised PBMCs. Every receptor here comes from a woman between 45 and 65 years old in good health and CMV-seropositive.

The chain uses TRBV29-1 and TRBJ2-7, with 11 bases matching TRBD2. The CDR3 consists of 14 residues. Germline-derived CDR1 and CDR2 are SQVTM and ANQGSEA. Unmatched junction bases numbered 6, after V lost 7 bases and J lost 1 base. CDR3 coding DNA: TGCAGCGCCTTAGCGGGGGGGAATTCCTACGAGCAGTACTTC. This codes for CSALAGGNSYEQYF.

This clone occurred once. The chain couples TRBV6-5 to TRBJ1-2; 7 nucleotides match TRBD1. CDR1 and CDR2 from the germline V gene are MNHEY and SVGAGI. CDR3 length: 15 amino acids. Unmatched junction bases numbered 15, after V lost 10 bases and J lost 4 bases. CDR3 sequence (DNA): TGTGCCACTCTTAACGGACAGGAACCTTCCTATGGCTACACCTTC. Translation gives CATLNGQEPSYGYTF.

J is TRBJ1-1 and V is TRBV19; a weak D match, TRBD1 (5 bases). Trimming shortened V by 5 bases and J by 2 bases, and 9 bases separated the two germline ends. The CDR3 totals 13 residues. Germline V gene data show CDR1 as LNHDA and CDR2 as SQIVND (reference sequence). In DNA, the CDR3 is TGTGCCAGTAGTCTTGGACAAAACACTGAAGCTTTCTTT. Translated: CASSLGQNTEAFF.

This rearrangement joins TRBV29-1 to TRBJ2-7; TRBD1 might be the D (7 bases). The CDR3 is 13 residues long. From germline, CDR1 is SQVTM and CDR2 ANQGSEA. V was cut by 6 bases and J by 7 bases, with 19 bases left in between. The CDR3 loop reads CSVRQGMSGEQYF. In nucleotides, the CDR3 is TGCAGCGTAAGACAGGGTATGAGCGGGGAGCAGTACTTC.

This chain links TRBV9 with TRBJ1-1; the match to TRBD1 covers 9 bases. The CDR3 consists of 16 residues. J gave up 1 base and V 4 bases, and 8 bases lay outside the gene matches. Germline lookup yields CDR1 SGDLS and CDR2 YYNGEE. CDR3 sequence: CASSQYRGQENTEAFF. CDR3 coding DNA: TGTGCCAGCAGCCAATACAGGGGGCAAGAGAACACTGAAGCTTTCTTT.

The chain has TRBV6-1 and TRBJ2-7, with a tentative D call TRBD1 (6 bases). V shed 6 bases and J shed 4 bases, with 19 bases lying between them. Germline assignment: CDR1 MNHNS and CDR2 SASEGT. This CDR3 contains 15 residues. CDR3 in amino acids: CASSDRDKVRYEQYF. The DNA for the CDR3 is TGTGCCAGCAGCGACCGGGACAAGGTCCGATACGAGCAGTACTTC.

The rearrangement uses TRBV5-4 and TRBJ2-3, with 8 bases aligning to TRBD2. The V gene end was trimmed by 2 bases and the J gene end by 0 bases; junction bases not matched to a gene: 2. The CDR3 spans 15 residues. Per the germline V gene, CDR1 is SGHNT and CDR2 is YYREEE (reference sequence). CDR3 DNA sequence: TGTGCCAGCAGCTTTAGCGGGGCTAGCACAGATACGCAGTATTTT. It translates to CASSFSGASTDTQYF.

The V gene is TRBV29-1, the J gene TRBJ2-4; 9 positions match TRBD1. V dropped 5 bases and J dropped 6; count of bases not matched to a gene: 5. The CDR3 is 13 residues long. The germline CDR1 and CDR2 sequences are SQVTM and ANQGSEA. The CDR3 region has the DNA TGCAGCGTTTATGGACAGGGGAGAAACATTCAGTACTTC. This codes for CSVYGQGRNIQYF.

The genes are TRBV11-2 and TRBJ2-2, with 7 positions matching TRBD1. Germline assignment: CDR1 SGHAT and CDR2 FQNNGV. V shed 5 bases and J 7 bases; nucleotides not matched to a gene: 7. This CDR3 contains 14 residues. As DNA, the CDR3 is TGTGCCAGCAGCCCCGAGGGGGCAGGCGGGGAGCTGTTTTTT. Protein: CASSPEGAGGELFF.

This sequence joins TRBV19 and TRBJ1-1; D gene unclear. The CDR3 has 14 amino acids. Germline lookup yields CDR1 LNHDA and CDR2 SQIVND (reference sequence). Deletions cut 3 bases from V and 0 bases from J, with 8 bases between. CDR3 DNA sequence: TGTGCCAGTAGTATTATAGAAATGAACACTGAAGCTTTCTTT. Its translation is CASSIIEMNTEAFF. The entire variable domain, with the rest obtained from reference TRBV19 and TRBJ1-1, is as follows: DGGITQSPKYLFRKEGQNVTLSCEQNLNHDAMYWYRQDPGQGLRLIYYSQIVNDFQKGDIAEGYSVSREKKESFPLTVTSAQKNPTAFYLCASSIIEMNTEAFFGQGTRLTVV.

The chain combines TRBV7-9 with TRBJ1-1; TRBD1 agrees at 11 bases. Germline assignment: CDR1 SEHNR and CDR2 FQNEAQ (reference sequence). V shed 2 bases and J 1 base; nucleotides not matched to a gene: 9. The CDR3 runs to 18 residues. The CDR3 reads CASSLLRTGGLRNTEAFF. The CDR3 coding sequence is TGTGCCAGCAGCTTACTTAGGACAGGGGGCTTGAGGAACACTGAAGCTTTCTTT.

The chain couples TRBV4-1 to TRBJ2-3; 12 nucleotides match TRBD2. Germline trimming cut 0 bases from V and 3 bases from J; bases unmatched to any gene: 19. The germline V gene encodes CDR1 MGHRA and CDR2 YSYEKL. The CDR3 has 22 residues. The CDR3 sequence: CASSQDYLAGGQISLGTDTQYF. The CDR3 DNA reads as TGCGCCAGCAGCCAAGATTACCTAGCGGGGGGGCAGATATCATTGGGGACAGATACGCAGTATTTT.

This sequence joins TRBV7-8 and TRBJ2-3; 12 bases are a match to TRBD2. V shed 1 base, J shed 4 bases, and the junction held 6 bases outside the gene matches. The germline V gene has CDR1 SGHVS and CDR2 FQNEAQ. This CDR3 has 17 residues. CDR3 amino acids: CASSLVVLAGGSDTQYF. The CDR3 nucleotides read TGTGCCAGCAGCTTAGTTGTGCTAGCGGGGGGGTCAGATACGCAGTATTTT.

The V call is TRBV11-2, the J call TRBJ2-3; possible D gene TRBD2, 5 bases. V was clipped by 1 base and J by 0 bases, with 14 bases between them. CDR1 and CDR2 from the germline V gene are SGHAT and FQNNGV. The CDR3 sequence is 17 residues long. In DNA, the CDR3 is TGTGCCAGCAGCTTAGTCCCTTCGGCGGGTAGCACAGATACGCAGTATTTT. Translating gives CASSLVPSAGSTDTQYF.

This clone was counted between two and nine times. The chain links TRBV6-1 to TRBJ2-7, with D perhaps matching TRBD1 (5 bases). The CDR3 loop spans 14 amino acids. The ends were cut back, 5 bases at V and 0 bases at J, with 11 bases in the middle. Per the germline V gene, CDR1 is MNHNS and CDR2 is SASEGT. The CDR3 protein is CASSPDISSYEQYF. The CDR3 nucleotides read TGTGCCAGCAGTCCGGACATCTCCTCCTACGAGCAGTACTTC.

This chain uses TRBV29-1 with TRBJ1-3; 7 bases map to TRBD1. Looked up from germline, CDR1 is SQVTM and CDR2 is ANQGSEA. The V and J ends lost 4 bases and 3 bases, in that order; junction bases with no gene match: 3. The CDR3 consists of 13 residues. CDR3 residues: CSVGGTVGNTIYF. CDR3 nucleotide sequence: TGCAGCGTTGGGGGGACAGTTGGAAACACCATATATTTT.

V is TRBV7-2 and J is TRBJ2-1; 10 bases fit TRBD2. Germline V gene sequence: CDR1 SGHTA, CDR2 FQGNSA. The V and J ends lost 1 base and 7 bases, in that order; junction bases with no gene match: 7. The CDR3 is made up of 16 amino acids. The CDR3 DNA reads as TGTGCCAGCAGCTTAGAGTGGCTAGCGGGGGAGAATGAGCAGTTCTTC. This codes for CASSLEWLAGENEQFF. The full variable domain, in which reference TRBV7-2 and TRBJ2-1 provide the parts outside the CDR3, is GAGVSQSPSNKVTEKGKDVELRCDPISGHTALYWYRQSLGQGLEFLIYFQGNSAPDKSGLPSDRFSAERTGGSVSTLTIQRTQQEDSAVYLCASSLEWLAGENEQFFGPGTRLTVL.

CDR3 sequence: CAWSPGPAFDRYNEQFF. The CDR3 region has the DNA TGTGCCTGGAGTCCGGGTCCCGCCTTCGACCGGTACAATGAGCAGTTCTTC. V usage is TRBV30 and J usage is TRBJ2-1; D is undetermined. Trimming shortened V by 2 bases and J by 4 bases, and 21 bases separated the two germline ends. Germline V CDR1 and CDR2: GTSNPN, SVGIG (reference sequence). This CDR3 has 17 residues.

The chain carries TRBV5-1 and TRBJ1-1; D gene ambiguous. The CDR3 totals 14 residues. The germline CDR1 and CDR2 sequences are SGHRS and YFSETQ. V dropped 3 bases and J dropped 0 bases, with 9 bases sitting between them. Here the CDR3 reads CASSSLVLNTEAFF. The CDR3 coding sequence is TGCGCCAGCAGCTCTTTAGTGCTGAACACTGAAGCTTTCTTT. The full variable domain, in which reference TRBV5-1 and TRBJ1-1 provide the parts outside the CDR3, is KAGVTQTPRYLIKTRGQQVTLSCSPISGHRSVSWYQQTPGQGLQFLFEYFSETQRNKGNFPGRFSGRQFSNSRSEMNVSTLELGDSALYLCASSSLVLNTEAFFGQGTRLTVV.

This chain links TRBV7-2 with TRBJ2-1; D remains ambiguous. The germline V and J ends were trimmed by 1 base and 7 bases, with 11 bases remaining between them. Germline CDR1 SGHTA, CDR2 FQGNSA. CDR3 length: 14 amino acids. The chain's CDR3 is CASSLVVSSNEQFF. The CDR3 nucleotides are TGTGCCAGCAGCTTAGTCGTTAGTTCGAATGAGCAGTTCTTC. Using reference TRBV7-2 and TRBJ2-1 for the parts outside the CDR3, the full variable domain is GAGVSQSPSNKVTEKGKDVELRCDPISGHTALYWYRQSLGQGLEFLIYFQGNSAPDKSGLPSDRFSAERTGGSVSTLTIQRTQQEDSAVYLCASSLVVSSNEQFFGPGTRLTVL.

With respect to this clone: Relative to the germline gene, one junction end is altered; a read error may explain this. The chain carries TRBV7-9 and TRBJ1-2; 8 nucleotides match TRBD1. The CDR3 extends over 16 amino acids. The germline CDR1 and CDR2 sequences are SEHNR and FQNEAQ (reference sequence). DNA of the CDR3: TGTTCCAGCAGCCAAGGCGTAGGGACAGGTGGACGTGGCTACACCTTC. Encoded protein: CSSSQGVGTGGRGYTF. Variable domain in full (rest from reference TRBV7-9 and TRBJ1-2): DTGVSQNPRHKITKRGQNVTFRCDPISEHNRLYWYRQTLGQGPEFLTYFQNEAQLEKSRLLSDRFSAERPKGSFSTLEIQRTEQGDSAMYLCSSSQGVGTGGRGYTFGSGTRLTVV.

This chain links TRBV6-1 with TRBJ1-6, with D possibly being TRBD1 (6 bases). The CDR3 length is 12 residues. The V gene's germline CDR1 is MNHNS and CDR2 SASEGT. V was shortened by 6 bases and J by 6 bases, with 6 bases between the two germline ends. The CDR3, as DNA: TGTGCCAGCAGGGACAGTAATTCACCCCTCCACTTT. Translation gives CASRDSNSPLHF.

The V call is TRBV9, the J call TRBJ2-5; a weak D match, TRBD1 (5 bases). The better agreement between TRBJ2-7 and the DNA end casts doubt on the J call. The CDR3 is 15 residues long. Germline lookup yields CDR1 SGDLS and CDR2 YYNGEE. CDR3 region: CASSVGGANGHEQYF. CDR3 sequence (DNA): TGTGCCAGCAGCGTAGGGGGCGCGAATGGCCACGAGCAGTACTTC.